This T cell receptor (beta chain) was profiled in a study of radiation and T cells in renal cell carcinoma. Study-level information: Nephrectomy followed 15 Gy stereotactic body radiation by 4 weeks.

On this clone: Its target is not known.

The time point denotes: baseline pretreatment blood. Indicated treatment: 15 Gy SBRT to primary tumor, nephrectomy 4 weeks later. The CDR3 is made up of 21 amino acids. Germline-derived CDR1 and CDR2 are WNHNN and SYGVQD (reference sequence). The junction had 23 bases not matched to a gene; V was cut back by 4 bases and J by 2 bases. Broader study findings: Without pretreatment biopsies, baseline tumor clonotype presence was undetermined.

The assay was immunoSEQ multiplex PCR, and TCRdb's table has in-frame clones only and misses some. The sample holds about 95,000 clones, roughly 90% seen once. The receptor comes from a man aged 45 to 65 with renal cell carcinoma. The source was blood, collected from a patient whose treatment included radiotherapy and nephrectomy. The rearrangement joins TRBV10-1 to TRBJ1-5; TRBD1 aligns across 7 bases. CDR3 bases: TGCGCCAGCAGTGGACACCCGACGGACAGGACGCAAACTGGGGGCAATCAGCCCCAGCATTTT. As protein: CASSGHPTDRTQTGGNQPQHF.